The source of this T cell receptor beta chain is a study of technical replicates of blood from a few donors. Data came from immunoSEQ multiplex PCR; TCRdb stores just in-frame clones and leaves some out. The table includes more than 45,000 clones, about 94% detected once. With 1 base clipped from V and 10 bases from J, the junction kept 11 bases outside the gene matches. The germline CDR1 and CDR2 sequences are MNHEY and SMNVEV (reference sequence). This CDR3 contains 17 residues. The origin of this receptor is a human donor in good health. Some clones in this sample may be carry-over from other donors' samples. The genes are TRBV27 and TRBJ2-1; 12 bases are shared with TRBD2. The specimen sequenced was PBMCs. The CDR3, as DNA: TGTGCCAGCAGTTTATACCTTGGTGCCGGGACTAGCGGGGAGCAGTTCTTC. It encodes CASSLYLGAGTSGEQFF.